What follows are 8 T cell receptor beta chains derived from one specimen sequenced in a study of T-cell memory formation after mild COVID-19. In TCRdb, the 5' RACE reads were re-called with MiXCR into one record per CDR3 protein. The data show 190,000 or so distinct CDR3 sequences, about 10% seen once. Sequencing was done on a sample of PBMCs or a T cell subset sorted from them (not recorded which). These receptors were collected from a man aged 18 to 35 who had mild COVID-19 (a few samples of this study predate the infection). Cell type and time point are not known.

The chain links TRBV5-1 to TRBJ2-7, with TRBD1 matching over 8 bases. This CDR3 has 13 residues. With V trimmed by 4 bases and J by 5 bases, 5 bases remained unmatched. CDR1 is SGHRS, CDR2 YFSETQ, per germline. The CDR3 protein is CASSLGQGNEQYV. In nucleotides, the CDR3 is TGCGCCAGCAGCCTAGGACAGGGCAACGAGCAGTACGTC.

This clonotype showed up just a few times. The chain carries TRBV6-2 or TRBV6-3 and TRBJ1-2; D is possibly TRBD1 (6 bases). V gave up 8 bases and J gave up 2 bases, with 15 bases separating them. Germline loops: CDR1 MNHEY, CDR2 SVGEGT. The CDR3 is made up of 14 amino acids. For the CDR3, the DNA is TGTGCCAGCGAGGGTCGGGACAAGAACTATGGCTACACCTTC. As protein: CASEGRDKNYGYTF.

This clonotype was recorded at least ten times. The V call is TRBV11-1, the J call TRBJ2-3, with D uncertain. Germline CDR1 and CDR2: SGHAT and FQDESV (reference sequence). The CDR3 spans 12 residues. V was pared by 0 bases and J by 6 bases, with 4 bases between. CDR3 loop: CASSLAVDTQYF. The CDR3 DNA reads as TGTGCCAGCAGCTTAGCCGTGGATACGCAGTATTTT.

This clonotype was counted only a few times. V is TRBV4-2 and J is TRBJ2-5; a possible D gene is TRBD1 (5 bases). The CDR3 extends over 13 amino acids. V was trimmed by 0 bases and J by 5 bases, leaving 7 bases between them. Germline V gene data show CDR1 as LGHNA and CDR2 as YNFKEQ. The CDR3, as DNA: TGTGCCAGCAGCCAAGAATGGGGCGAGACCCAGTACTTC. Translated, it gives CASSQEWGETQYF.

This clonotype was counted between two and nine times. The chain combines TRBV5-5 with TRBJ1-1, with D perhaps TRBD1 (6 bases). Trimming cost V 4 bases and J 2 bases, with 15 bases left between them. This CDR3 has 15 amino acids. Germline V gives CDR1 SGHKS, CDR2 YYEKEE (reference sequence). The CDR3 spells CASSRDRLINTEAFF. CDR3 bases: TGTGCCAGCAGCAGAGACAGGTTAATTAACACTGAAGCTTTCTTT.

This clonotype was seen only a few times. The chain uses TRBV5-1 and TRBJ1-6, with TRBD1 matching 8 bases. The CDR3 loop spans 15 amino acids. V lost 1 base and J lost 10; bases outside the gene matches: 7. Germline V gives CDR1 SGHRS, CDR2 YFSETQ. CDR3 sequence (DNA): TGCGCCAGCAGCTTGATCGGGGACAGGCGGTCACCCCTCCACTTT. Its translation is CASSLIGDRRSPLHF.

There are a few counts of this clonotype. CDR3 coding DNA: TGTGCCAGCAGCCAAGGGAGGAACCCAGGCACAGATACGCAGTATTTT. Residues: CASSQGRNPGTDTQYF. This chain uses TRBV6-2 or TRBV6-3 with TRBJ2-3; tentatively, D is TRBD2 (6 bases). The ends were cut back, 6 bases at V and 1 base at J, with 17 bases in the middle. The CDR3 sequence is 16 residues long. CDR1 and CDR2 from the germline V gene are MNHEY and SVGEGT.

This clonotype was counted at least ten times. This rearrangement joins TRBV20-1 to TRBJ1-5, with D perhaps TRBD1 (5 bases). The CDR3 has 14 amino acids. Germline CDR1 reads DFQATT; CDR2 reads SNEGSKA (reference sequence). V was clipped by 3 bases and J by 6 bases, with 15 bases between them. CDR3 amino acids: CSARRGPQGQPQHF. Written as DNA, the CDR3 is TGCAGTGCTAGGAGGGGCCCTCAGGGTCAGCCCCAGCATTTT.